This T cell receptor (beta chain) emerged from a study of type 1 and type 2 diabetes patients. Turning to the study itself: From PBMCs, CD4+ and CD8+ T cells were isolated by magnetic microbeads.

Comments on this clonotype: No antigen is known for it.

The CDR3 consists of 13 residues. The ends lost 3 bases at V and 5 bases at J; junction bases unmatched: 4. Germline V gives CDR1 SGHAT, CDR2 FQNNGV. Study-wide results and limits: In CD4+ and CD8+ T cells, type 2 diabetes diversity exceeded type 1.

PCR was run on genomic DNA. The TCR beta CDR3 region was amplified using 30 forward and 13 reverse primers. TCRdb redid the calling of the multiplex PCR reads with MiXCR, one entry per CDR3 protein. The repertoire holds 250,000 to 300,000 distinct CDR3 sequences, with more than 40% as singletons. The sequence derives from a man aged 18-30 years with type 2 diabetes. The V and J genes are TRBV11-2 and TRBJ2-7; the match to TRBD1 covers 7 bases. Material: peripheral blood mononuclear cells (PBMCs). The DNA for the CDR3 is TGTGCCAGCAGCTTGAGGGGGCAGAACGAGCAGTACTTC. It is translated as CASSLRGQNEQYF.